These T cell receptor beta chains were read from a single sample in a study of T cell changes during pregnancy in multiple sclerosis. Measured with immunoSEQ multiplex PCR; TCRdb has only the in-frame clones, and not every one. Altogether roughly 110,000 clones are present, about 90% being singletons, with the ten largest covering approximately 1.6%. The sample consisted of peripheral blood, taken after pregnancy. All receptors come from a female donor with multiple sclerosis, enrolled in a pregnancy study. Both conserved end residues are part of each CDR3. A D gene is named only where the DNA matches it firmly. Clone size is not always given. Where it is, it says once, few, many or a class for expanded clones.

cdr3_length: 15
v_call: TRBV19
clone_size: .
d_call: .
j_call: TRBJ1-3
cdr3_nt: TGTGCCAGTAGAGCGCAGGGCCGCTCTGGAAACACCATATATTTT
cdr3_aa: CASRAQGRSGNTIYF

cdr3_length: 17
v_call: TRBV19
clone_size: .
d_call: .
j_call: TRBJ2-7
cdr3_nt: TGTGCCAGTAGCACCCGTGCCGTTTTTGCGGACTCCTACGAGCAGTACTTC
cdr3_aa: CASSTRAVFADSYEQYF

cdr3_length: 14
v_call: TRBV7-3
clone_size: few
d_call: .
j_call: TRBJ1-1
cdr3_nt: TGTGCCAGCAGCTCGCTTGGGGGGGAAACTGAAGCTTTCTTT
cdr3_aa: CASSSLGGETEAFF

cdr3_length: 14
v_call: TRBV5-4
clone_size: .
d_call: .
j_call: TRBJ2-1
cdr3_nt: TGTGCCAGCAATCGACTTGACTTGCTCAATGAGCAGTTCTTC
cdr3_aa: CASNRLDLLNEQFF

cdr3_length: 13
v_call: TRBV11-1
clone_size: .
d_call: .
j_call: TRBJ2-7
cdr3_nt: TGTGCCAGCAGCGTTAGGGAGGTGGACGAGCAGTACTTC
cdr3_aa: CASSVREVDEQYF

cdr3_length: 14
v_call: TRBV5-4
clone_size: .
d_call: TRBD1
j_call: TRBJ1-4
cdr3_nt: TGTGCCAGCAGCCGGACAGGGGTGGGCGAAAAACTGTTTTTT
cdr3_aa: CASSRTGVGEKLFF

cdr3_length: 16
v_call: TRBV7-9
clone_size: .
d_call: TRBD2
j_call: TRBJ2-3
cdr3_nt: TGTGCCAGCAGCTTGCGGGGGGGCTCCTCCCGGGATACGCAGTATTTT
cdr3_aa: CASSLRGGSSRDTQYF

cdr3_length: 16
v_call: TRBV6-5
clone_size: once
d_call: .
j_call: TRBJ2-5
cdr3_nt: TGTGCCAGCAGTTACTCGAATAGGGCGGGGAAGGAGACCCAGTACTTC
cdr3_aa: CASSYSNRAGKETQYF

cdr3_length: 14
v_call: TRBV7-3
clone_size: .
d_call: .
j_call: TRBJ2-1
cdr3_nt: TGTGCCAGCAGCTTACCTAGCGCTAGGAATGAGCAGTTCTTC
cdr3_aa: CASSLPSARNEQFF

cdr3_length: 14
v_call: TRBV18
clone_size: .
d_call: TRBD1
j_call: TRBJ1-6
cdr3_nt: TGTGCCAGCTCACCTGACAGGGAATTTTTACCCCTCCACTTT
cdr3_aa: CASSPDREFLPLHF

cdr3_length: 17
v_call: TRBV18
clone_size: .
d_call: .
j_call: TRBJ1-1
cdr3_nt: TGTGCCAGCTCACCACAGGGTTTGGCCCTGGGGCACACTGAAGCTTTCTTT
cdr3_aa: CASSPQGLALGHTEAFF

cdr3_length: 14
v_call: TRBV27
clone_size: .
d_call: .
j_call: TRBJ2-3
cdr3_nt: TGTGCCAGCAGTTTCGGACAATTCACAGATACGCAGTATTTT
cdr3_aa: CASSFGQFTDTQYF

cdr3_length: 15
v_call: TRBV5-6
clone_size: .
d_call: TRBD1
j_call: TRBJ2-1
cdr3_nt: TGTGCCAGCAGCTTCCGGGACAGGGGGCTCAATGAGCAGTTCTTC
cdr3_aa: CASSFRDRGLNEQFF

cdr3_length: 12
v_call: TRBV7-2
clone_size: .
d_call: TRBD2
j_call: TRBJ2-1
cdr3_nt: TGTGCCAGCAGCTTTAGCGGGAGGAATCTGTTCTTC
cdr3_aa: CASSFSGRNLFF

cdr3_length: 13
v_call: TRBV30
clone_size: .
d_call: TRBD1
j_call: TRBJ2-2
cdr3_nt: TGTGCCTGGGGACAGGGGGCGACCGGGGAGCTGTTTTTT
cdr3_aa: CAWGQGATGELFF

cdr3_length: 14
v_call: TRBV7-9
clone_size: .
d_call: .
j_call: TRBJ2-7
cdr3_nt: TGTGCCAGCAGCTTAGTAGGGGAACTCTACGAGCAGTACTTC
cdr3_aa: CASSLVGELYEQYF

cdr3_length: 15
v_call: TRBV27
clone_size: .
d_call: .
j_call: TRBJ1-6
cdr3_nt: TGTGCCAGCAGCAGAGGAGGGACGGACTATTCACCCCTCCACTTT
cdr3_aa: CASSRGGTDYSPLHF

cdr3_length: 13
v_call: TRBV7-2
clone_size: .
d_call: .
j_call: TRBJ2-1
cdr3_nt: TGTGCCAGCAGCTTGGAGGCCTACAATGAGCAGTTCTTC
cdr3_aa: CASSLEAYNEQFF

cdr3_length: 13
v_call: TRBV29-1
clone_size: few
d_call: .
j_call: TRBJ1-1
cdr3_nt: TGCAGCGTAAAACAGGGAGTAGGGACTGAAGCTTTCTTT
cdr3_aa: CSVKQGVGTEAFF

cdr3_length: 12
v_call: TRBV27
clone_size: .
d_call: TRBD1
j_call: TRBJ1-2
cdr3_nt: TGTGCCAGCAGGGACAGGGGCGCTGGCTACACCTTC
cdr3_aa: CASRDRGAGYTF

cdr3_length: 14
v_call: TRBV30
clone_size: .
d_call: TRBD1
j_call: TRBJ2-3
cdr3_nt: TGTGCCTGGAGTACGACAGGGGGTACAGATACGCAGTATTTT
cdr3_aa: CAWSTTGGTDTQYF

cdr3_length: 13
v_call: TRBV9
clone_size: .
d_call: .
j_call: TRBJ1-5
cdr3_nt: TGTGCCAGCAGCGTAGATGCTCGGAGGCCCCAGCATTTT
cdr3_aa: CASSVDARRPQHF

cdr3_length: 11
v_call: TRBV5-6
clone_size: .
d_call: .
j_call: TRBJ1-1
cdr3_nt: TGTGCCAGCCGACGGGACACTGAAGCTTTCTTT
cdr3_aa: CASRRDTEAFF

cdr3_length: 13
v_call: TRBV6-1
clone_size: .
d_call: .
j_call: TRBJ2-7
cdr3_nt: TGTGCCAGCAGTGAAAACAATCTCTACGAGCAGTACTTC
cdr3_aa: CASSENNLYEQYF

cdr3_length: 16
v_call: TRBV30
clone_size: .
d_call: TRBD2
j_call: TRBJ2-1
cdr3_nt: TGTGCCTGGAGTTTCCTAGCGGGAGGGAGATACAATGAGCAGTTCTTC
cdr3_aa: CAWSFLAGGRYNEQFF

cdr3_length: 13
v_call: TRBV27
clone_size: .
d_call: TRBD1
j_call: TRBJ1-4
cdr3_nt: TGTGCCAGCCGGGACAGGGGAAATGAAAAACTGTTTTTT
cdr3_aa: CASRDRGNEKLFF